Sequencing of this T cell receptor (beta chain) was carried out in a study of OX40 agonist ivuxolimab in advanced cancers. Whole-study findings and limits: Clonal expansion from baseline to week 6 occurred in both CD4+ and CD8+ T cells.

Using immunoSEQ multiplex PCR, the repertoire was profiled, and TCRdb retains in-frame clones only, with some absent. The data hold about 30,000 clones, with more than 70% observed a single time. Details on this clone: Its antigen is not identified.

CDR3 length: 14 amino acids. The trim removed 3 bases at V and 8 bases at J, leaving 4 bases unmatched. In germline, CDR1 is SGHAT, CDR2 FQNNGV. The input for sequencing was CD4+ or CD8+ T cells sorted from blood, taken in a trial of the OX40 agonist ivuxolimab. This receptor was identified in an adult with an advanced solid tumor such as melanoma, head and neck, liver or kidney cancer. This sequence joins TRBV11-2 and TRBJ1-2; TRBD1 aligns across 12 bases. This CDR3 reads CASSLGTGGRGYTF. The CDR3 region has the DNA TGTGCCAGCAGCTTGGGGACAGGGGGCCGGGGCTACACCTTC.